This TCR beta chain was profiled in a study of T cells expressing NK-cell markers. Study-wide background: Repertoire data for TCR beta were derived from sorted T cells (CD3+CD56+NKG2C+, CD3+CD56+NKG2C- and CD3+CD56-NKG2C+). Study conclusions and caveats: Four donors' CD3+CD56-NKG2C+ cells were dominated by the same clonotypes. Top CD8+ clonotypes included the dominant CD3+CD56+NKG2C+ clonotypes in several donors.

As regards this clonotype: Its antigen is as yet unknown.

The V gene's germline CDR1 is MNHEY and CDR2 SMNVEV (reference sequence). CDR3 length: 14 residues. TCRdb reprocessed the 5' RACE reads, keeping one entry per CDR3 protein, no DNA. Found here are hundreds of thousands of distinct CDR3 sequences; the top ten clones hold 4% to 5%. V usage is TRBV27 and J usage is TRBJ2-5; TCRdb reports TRBD1, a call that lacks DNA to check it against. This TCR derives from a woman between 18 and 69 years old in good health. Material for sequencing was blood T cells: a sorted CD56 or NKG2C T cell subset, CD4+ or CD8+ T cells, or bulk PBMC T cells (not recorded which). CDR3 sequence: CASSLWDQGWPQYF.